This entry lists 5 T cell receptor beta chains sequenced from one sample in a study of blood T cell repertoires in COVID-19. Profiled with immunoSEQ multiplex PCR; TCRdb holds only in-frame clones, not every one. The table records over 150,000 clones, about 80% of them present only once. Specimen: PBMCs or T cells enriched from blood (not recorded which). The receptors were sampled from a middle-aged man who had recovered from COVID-19.

The chain carries TRBV30 and TRBJ1-1, with no clear D. Per germline, CDR1 GTSNPN and CDR2 SVGIG (reference sequence). The CDR3 runs 15 residues. The ends were cut back, 4 bases at V and 1 base at J, with 16 bases in the middle. The CDR3 region has the DNA TGTGCCTGGAATAGAGGGAAAGTCGAGAACACTGAAGCTTTCTTT. This translates into CAWNRGKVENTEAFF.

This clone was observed a single time. The J gene is TRBJ1-5, the V gene TRBV2; D is perhaps TRBD1 (5 bases). The CDR3 is 11 amino acids. V lost 6 bases and J 9 bases, leaving 9 bases between the germline ends. CDR1 and CDR2 from the germline V gene are SNHLY and FYNNEI. CDR3 protein: CASRTGGPQHF. The CDR3 region has the DNA TGTGCCAGCAGGACGGGGGGGCCCCAGCATTTT.

The chain employs TRBV6-5 and TRBJ1-2; 8 bases line up with TRBD1. J gave up 5 bases and V 4 bases, and 3 bases lay outside the gene matches. This CDR3 has 13 residues. In germline, CDR1 is MNHEY, CDR2 SVGAGI. DNA of the CDR3: TGTGCCAGCAGTTCGCGACAGGGGTATGGCTACACCTTC. Amino acids: CASSSRQGYGYTF.

CDR3 residues: CASSPSYRGAGYGYTF. The CDR3 coding sequence is TGTGCCAGCAGCCCATCGTACAGGGGGGCGGGTTATGGCTACACCTTC. The rearrangement joins TRBV27 to TRBJ1-2; 8 bases match TRBD1. This CDR3 is 16 amino acids long. The V segment lost 6 bases and the J segment 5 bases; nucleotides outside the gene matches: 14. Germline lookup yields CDR1 MNHEY and CDR2 SMNVEV (reference sequence).

The gene calls are TRBV2 and TRBJ1-5; 8 bases align to TRBD1. Germline-derived CDR1 and CDR2 are SNHLY and FYNNEI. Trimming at V came to 4 bases and at J to 4 bases, leaving 6 bases not matched to a gene. This CDR3 is 15 amino acids long. CDR3 DNA: TGTGCCAGCAGTGTGGGGACAGGTGGAAATCAGCCCCAGCATTTT. The encoded protein is CASSVGTGGNQPQHF.